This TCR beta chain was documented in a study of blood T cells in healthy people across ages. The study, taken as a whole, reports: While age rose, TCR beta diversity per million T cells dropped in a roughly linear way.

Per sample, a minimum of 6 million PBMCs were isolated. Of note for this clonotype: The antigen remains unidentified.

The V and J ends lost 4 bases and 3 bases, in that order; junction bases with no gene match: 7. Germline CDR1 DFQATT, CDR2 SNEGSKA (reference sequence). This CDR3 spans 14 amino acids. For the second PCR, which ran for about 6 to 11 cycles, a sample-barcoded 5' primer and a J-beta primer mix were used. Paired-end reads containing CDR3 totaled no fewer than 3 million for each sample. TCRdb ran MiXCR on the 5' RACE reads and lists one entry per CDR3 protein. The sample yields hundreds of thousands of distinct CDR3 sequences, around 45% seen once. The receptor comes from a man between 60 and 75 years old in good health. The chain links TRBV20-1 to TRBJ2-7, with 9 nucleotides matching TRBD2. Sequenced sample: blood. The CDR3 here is CSAKRTSVYYEQYF. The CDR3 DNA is TGCAGTGCTAAGCGGACTAGCGTATACTACGAGCAGTACTTC.